The 29 T cell receptor beta chains listed next were all sequenced from one sample in a study of blood T cell repertoires in COVID-19. Using immunoSEQ multiplex PCR, the repertoire was profiled, and TCRdb retains in-frame clones only, with some absent. The sample contains 130,000 to 150,000 clones, 85% to 90% of which appear only once. The sample comprised peripheral blood. The receptors originated from a woman between 40 and 55 years old with acute or convalescent COVID-19.

The J gene is TRBJ1-1, the V gene TRBV12-3 or TRBV12-4; D is undetermined. V was cut by 3 bases and J by 1 base, with 6 bases left in between. The CDR3 runs to 13 residues. CDR3 in DNA: TGTGCCAGCAGTTTGAAACAGAACACTGAAGCTTTCTTT. This translates into CASSLKQNTEAFF.

V and J are TRBV7-3 and TRBJ1-1, with a tentative D call TRBD1 (5 bases). Germline V CDR1 and CDR2: SGHTA, FQGTGA. Between the trimmed V and J ends, which lost 2 bases and 1 base, there was a span of 11 bases. The CDR3 spans 15 residues. The CDR3 DNA sequence: TGTGCCAGCAGCTTATCTGGCAGGGCGAACACTGAAGCTTTCTTT. This codes for CASSLSGRANTEAFF.

The V gene is TRBV9, the J gene TRBJ1-1; no clear D. CDR1 and CDR2 from the germline V gene are SGDLS and YYNGEE. With 0 bases removed from V and 0 bases from J, the gap between germline ends came to 6 bases. The CDR3 covers 14 residues. CDR3 coding DNA: TGTGCCAGCAGCGTAGCTCGGGTGAACACTGAAGCTTTCTTT. As protein: CASSVARVNTEAFF.

V usage is TRBV6-5 and J usage is TRBJ2-7, with 10 bases lining up with TRBD1. This CDR3 is built from 15 residues. Losses at the gene ends were 7 bases for V and 5 bases for J; bases not matched to a gene: 11. The germline V gene has CDR1 MNHEY and CDR2 SVGAGI. CDR3 sequence (DNA): TGTGCCAGCAAACTATCGAGACAGGGGGCGAACGAGCAGTACTTC. It is translated as CASKLSRQGANEQYF.

This sequence joins TRBV29-1 and TRBJ2-5; TRBD1 matches at 8 bases. V lost 6 bases and J lost 5; bases outside the gene matches: 11. Germline values: CDR1 SQVTM, CDR2 ANQGSEA. There are 14 residues in the CDR3. CDR3 residues: CSVGGAGGLETQYF. The CDR3 DNA is TGCAGCGTCGGAGGCGCAGGGGGCTTGGAGACCCAGTACTTC.

V gene TRBV30 combines with J gene TRBJ1-1; D is ambiguous. The germline V and J ends were trimmed by 5 bases and 5 bases, with 21 bases remaining between them. CDR1 is GTSNPN, CDR2 SVGIG, per germline (reference sequence). The CDR3 is 15 residues long. CDR3 loop: CAWDPLSAPGTEAFF. The CDR3 nucleotides are TGTGCCTGGGATCCTCTCTCAGCCCCGGGGACTGAAGCTTTCTTT.

The V call is TRBV4-2, the J call TRBJ1-2; D is unresolved. The germline CDR1 and CDR2 sequences are LGHNA and YNFKEQ. V was clipped by 1 base and J by 7 bases, with 16 bases between them. The CDR3 runs 15 residues. CDR3 nucleotides: TGTGCCAGCAGCCAAGGGAGAACGGGAAGTGGTGGCTACACCTTC. This codes for CASSQGRTGSGGYTF.

J is TRBJ2-3 and V is TRBV7-9; 10 bases match TRBD2. This CDR3 spans 15 amino acids. J lost 3 bases, V lost 3 bases, and 3 bases had no gene match. CDR1 SEHNR and CDR2 FQNEAQ come from the germline V gene (reference sequence). The CDR3 region has the DNA TGTGCCAGCAGCTTCCCGACTAGCGGGACAGATACGCAGTATTTT. It specifies CASSFPTSGTDTQYF. The full variable domain, with the rest looked up from reference TRBV7-9 and TRBJ2-3, is DTGVSQNPRHKITKRGQNVTFRCDPISEHNRLYWYRQTLGQGPEFLTYFQNEAQLEKSRLLSDRFSAERPKGSFSTLEIQRTEQGDSAMYLCASSFPTSGTDTQYFGPGTRLTVL.

This chain links TRBV5-4 with TRBJ1-5; D not certain. The CDR3 extends over 17 amino acids. Trimming cost V 0 bases and J 0 bases, with 13 bases left between them. The V gene's germline CDR1 is SGHNT and CDR2 YYREEE (reference sequence). The CDR3 DNA sequence: TGTGCCAGCAGCTTGGGCCCCAGCGGCTATAGCAATCAGCCCCAGCATTTT. The encoded protein is CASSLGPSGYSNQPQHF.

The chain combines TRBV29-1 with TRBJ1-6; 10 nucleotides match TRBD1. The CDR3 is 14 amino acids. CDR1 is SQVTM and CDR2 is ANQGSEA in the germline V gene. V lost 6 bases, J lost 7 bases, and 6 bases stayed unmatched. CDR3 in amino acids: CSVPGQGGNSPLHF. The DNA for the CDR3 is TGCAGCGTCCCAGGACAGGGGGGAAATTCACCCCTCCACTTT.

The chain employs TRBV7-9 and TRBJ2-2, with D perhaps matching TRBD2 (6 bases). The V and J ends lost 5 bases and 2 bases respectively, with 15 bases between them. CDR3 length: 16 residues. CDR1 and CDR2 from the germline V gene are SEHNR and FQNEAQ (reference sequence). The CDR3 here is CASSRPTGENTGELFF. The CDR3 DNA reads TGTGCCAGCAGCCGCCCGACGGGGGAAAACACCGGGGAGCTGTTTTTT.

This chain connects TRBV28 to TRBJ2-5, with TRBD1 matching over 7 bases. Germline V CDR1 and CDR2: MDHEN, SYDVKM. Trimming removed 6 bases from V and 1 base from J; junction bases left unmatched: 5. The CDR3 totals 14 residues. In DNA, the CDR3 is TGTGCCAGCAGCTCTGGACAGGTCCAAGAGACCCAGTACTTC. Its protein product is CASSSGQVQETQYF. Combining the CDR3 with reference TRBV28 and TRBJ2-5 gives the whole variable domain DVKVTQSSRYLVKRTGEKVFLECVQDMDHENMFWYRQDPGLGLRLIYFSYDVKMKEKGDIPEGYSVSREKKERFSLILESASTNQTSMYLCASSSGQVQETQYFGPGTRLLVL.

V gene TRBV7-2 combines with J gene TRBJ1-2; 8 positions match TRBD1. The germline CDR1 and CDR2 sequences are SGHTA and FQGNSA. V lost 3 bases and J lost 0; bases outside the gene matches: 9. This CDR3 spans 17 amino acids. The CDR3 nucleotides read TGTGCCAGCAGCTTTGGGACAGGTCGGCTAGCTAACTATGGCTACACCTTC. Its protein is CASSFGTGRLANYGYTF.

The gene calls are TRBV5-6 and TRBJ2-6; D is perhaps TRBD2 (6 bases). This CDR3 contains 14 residues. Germline V CDR1 and CDR2: SGHDT, YYEEEE. The V end lost 5 bases, the J end lost 9 bases, and 15 bases lay between the germline ends. This CDR3 reads CASRRTGVDNVLTF. As DNA, the CDR3 is TGTGCCAGCAGGCGCACGGGGGTGGACAACGTCCTGACTTTC.

The chain links TRBV5-4 to TRBJ1-1; D remains unclear. CDR1 and CDR2 from the germline V gene are SGHNT and YYREEE (reference sequence). V was cut by 5 bases and J by 0 bases, with 11 bases left in between. There are 14 residues in the CDR3. As DNA, the CDR3 is TGTGCCAGCAGTTACTCACCCATGAACACTGAAGCTTTCTTT. It encodes CASSYSPMNTEAFF.

The chain combines TRBV12-3 or TRBV12-4 with TRBJ2-1; D gene ambiguous. This CDR3 spans 11 amino acids. V lost 6 bases and J 6 bases, leaving 6 bases between the germline ends. The CDR3 DNA reads as TGTGCCAGCAGACTCGTCAATGAGCAGTTCTTC. Translated: CASRLVNEQFF.

This clone showed up just once. This rearrangement joins TRBV29-1 to TRBJ2-1, with TRBD2 matching over 7 bases. The CDR3 has 14 amino acids. V gave up 1 base and J gave up 4 bases; unmatched junction bases: 4. Per germline, CDR1 SQVTM and CDR2 ANQGSEA. The CDR3 loop is CSVEGAGIYNEQFF. CDR3 sequence (DNA): TGCAGCGTTGAAGGAGCGGGGATATACAATGAGCAGTTCTTC.

This rearrangement joins TRBV7-8 to TRBJ2-2; a weak D match, TRBD2 (6 bases). V dropped 7 bases and J dropped 7 bases, with 19 bases sitting between them. The CDR3 spans 15 residues. Germline CDR1 reads SGHVS; CDR2 reads FQNEAQ. DNA for the CDR3: TGTGCCAGCACTACGACTAGGGCAAACTTCGGGGAGCTGTTTTTT. It codes for CASTTTRANFGELFF.

This chain connects TRBV28 to TRBJ1-6; no clear D. Trimming took off 6 bases at V and 4 bases at J, with 10 bases between the two ends. Germline-derived CDR1 and CDR2 are MDHEN and SYDVKM. The CDR3 sequence is 14 residues long. The CDR3 loop is CASSSGSYNSPLHF. DNA for the CDR3: TGTGCCAGCAGCTCCGGGTCGTATAATTCACCCCTCCACTTT. The whole variable domain, remainder taken from reference TRBV28 and TRBJ1-6, is DVKVTQSSRYLVKRTGEKVFLECVQDMDHENMFWYRQDPGLGLRLIYFSYDVKMKEKGDIPEGYSVSREKKERFSLILESASTNQTSMYLCASSSGSYNSPLHFGNGTRLTVT.

CDR3 nucleotide sequence: TGTGCCAGCACCCGGGTAGGGGAATACTATGGCTACACCTTC. Translation gives CASTRVGEYYGYTF. V gene TRBV7-9 combines with J gene TRBJ1-2, with a weak D call TRBD1 (5 bases). Trimming pared 7 bases from V and 3 bases from J, leaving 15 bases between. The CDR3 has 14 residues. CDR1 is SEHNR, CDR2 FQNEAQ, per germline (reference sequence).

This clone was detected once. The chain is built from TRBV6-5 and TRBJ1-4, with 8 nucleotides matching TRBD1. The CDR3 has 14 amino acids. The ends lost 4 bases at V and 6 bases at J; junction bases unmatched: 4. The germline gives CDR1 MNHEY, CDR2 SVGAGI. DNA for the CDR3: TGTGCCAGCAGTTCCCAGGGGGCGGATGAAAAACTGTTTTTT. Encoded protein: CASSSQGADEKLFF.

The genes are TRBV13 and TRBJ2-1; 13 positions match TRBD2. J was trimmed by 8 bases and V by 5 bases; bases with no gene match: 9. CDR3 size: 16 residues. The V gene's germline CDR1 is PRHDT and CDR2 FYEKMQ (reference sequence). The CDR3 is CASSGGLAGKRDEQFF. The CDR3 DNA reads TGTGCCAGCAGCGGGGGACTAGCGGGAAAGAGGGATGAGCAGTTCTTC. Together with reference TRBV13 and TRBJ2-1, the CDR3 gives the full variable domain: AAGVIQSPRHLIKEKRETATLKCYPIPRHDTVYWYQQGPGQDPQFLISFYEKMQSDKGSIPDRFSAQQFSDYHSELNMSSLELGDSALYFCASSGGLAGKRDEQFFGPGTRLTVL.

V gene TRBV27 combines with J gene TRBJ1-5; perhaps TRBD1 as D (6 bases). Between the trimmed V and J ends, which lost 6 bases and 4 bases, there was a span of 13 bases. The length of the CDR3 is 14 residues. Germline V gene sequence: CDR1 MNHEY, CDR2 SMNVEV (reference sequence). The CDR3 loop is CASSPRTANQPQHF. CDR3 nucleotides: TGTGCCAGCAGCCCTCGGACAGCTAATCAGCCCCAGCATTTT.

The V call is TRBV24-1, the J call TRBJ2-7; 7 nucleotides match TRBD1. The CDR3 consists of 14 residues. Germline CDR1 KGHDR, CDR2 SFDVKD. V trimming: 3 bases; J trimming: 3 bases; junction bases outside the gene matches: 4. This CDR3 reads CATSDTGTDYEQYF. CDR3 nucleotide sequence: TGTGCCACCAGTGATACCGGGACAGACTACGAGCAGTACTTC.

The rearrangement uses TRBV30 and TRBJ2-5, with 11 bases that match TRBD2. The J call could be wrong; TRBJ2-7 is a better fit for the DNA end. CDR1 GTSNPN and CDR2 SVGIG come from the germline V gene (reference sequence). The CDR3 loop spans 13 amino acids. The CDR3 loop reads CAWEGTSGDEQYF. The CDR3 region has the DNA TGTGCCTGGGAAGGGACTAGCGGAGACGAGCAGTACTTC.

The CDR3 DNA reads TGTGCCAGTAGTATCCAAAATGAAAAACTGTTTTTT. Protein: CASSIQNEKLFF. The chain combines TRBV19 with TRBJ1-4; D is ambiguous. V was trimmed by 3 bases and J by 5 bases, leaving 4 bases between them. This CDR3 comprises 12 residues. The germline CDR1 and CDR2 sequences are LNHDA and SQIVND (reference sequence). The full variable domain, its missing parts supplied by reference TRBV19 and TRBJ1-4, is DGGITQSPKYLFRKEGQNVTLSCEQNLNHDAMYWYRQDPGQGLRLIYYSQIVNDFQKGDIAEGYSVSREKKESFPLTVTSAQKNPTAFYLCASSIQNEKLFFGSGTQLSVL.

Written as DNA, the CDR3 is TGTGCCAGTAGTATTCAAGCAGGGGCTGAGACCCAGTACTTC. Its translation: CASSIQAGAETQYF. This rearrangement joins TRBV19 to TRBJ2-5, with D perhaps TRBD1 (6 bases). CDR1 and CDR2 from the germline V gene are LNHDA and SQIVND (reference sequence). This CDR3 region has 14 residues. The germline V and J ends were trimmed by 3 bases and 5 bases, with 13 bases remaining between them.

This chain uses TRBV4-1 with TRBJ2-5, with D perhaps TRBD2 (5 bases). Germline loops: CDR1 MGHRA, CDR2 YSYEKL. The CDR3 is 21 residues long. Trimming pared 3 bases from V and 1 base from J, leaving 30 bases between. The DNA of the CDR3 is TGCGCCAGCAGCCATCCCGCACCTTTCAGAGAGCGGACGAACGGCCAAGAGACCCAGTACTTC. It encodes CASSHPAPFRERTNGQETQYF.

This clone was detected only a few times. This sequence joins TRBV2 and TRBJ2-5; 13 nucleotides agree with TRBD2. V was clipped by 9 bases and J by 4 bases; unmatched bases: 17. Germline CDR1 and CDR2: SNHLY and FYNNEI. The CDR3 contains 18 residues. CDR3 coding DNA: TGTGCCAGTTTGTCCATAACCGGGACTAGCGGGAAGGCAGAGACCCAGTACTTC. As protein: CASLSITGTSGKAETQYF.